The T cell receptor (beta chain) under discussion was sequenced for a study of blood T cell repertoires in COVID-19. Generated by immunoSEQ multiplex PCR, the TCRdb table keeps only in-frame clones and is missing some. Of approximately 210,000 clones listed, over 65% are singletons. The junction had 6 bases not matched to a gene; V was cut back by 4 bases and J by 4 bases. In germline, CDR1 is KGHDR, CDR2 SFDVKD. CDR3 length: 15 residues. Enrollees, about 18 to 89 years old, lived in 20 to 25 US areas. The receptor's source is a woman aged 60-75 years who had recovered from COVID-19. Sequenced material: PBMCs or T cells enriched from blood (not recorded which). J is TRBJ1-1 and V is TRBV24-1, with 9 bases aligning to TRBD1. In DNA, the CDR3 is TGTGCCACCAGTGACTTTGACAGGGGGGTCACTGAAGCTTTCTTT. It encodes CATSDFDRGVTEAFF.